This T cell receptor beta chain is from a study of blood T cell repertoires in COVID-19 (dated by TCRdb to the early 2020s). Background for the entire study: The collaborator samples originated in the United States, Italy and Spain and spanned the acute and convalescent phases of COVID-19. The material from the prospective study consisted of cDNA or gDNA derived from T cells, B-cell-depleted T cells, or PBMCs. Deeply sampled blood TCRbeta repertoires from subjects exposed to, actively infected with, or recovered from COVID-19 were included in the dataset. A freely available public database, intended as a resource for researchers studying the immune response to SARS-CoV-2, is where the repertoires were released. Samples came from the ongoing ImmuneRACE study (first 160 participants) plus 1,254 subjects from 6 global collaborators. A de-identified subject ID, COVID-19 status, age in years and sex were almost always included in the sample metadata. Where available, HLA class I and class II types were obtained from metadata supplied by the sample provider rather than from assay-based typing. On the study overall, not on this receptor specifically: Clinical and demographic metadata were provided uncurated, with the amount varying by source and participant.

Spanning cysteine to phenylalanine, the CDR3 consists of 13 amino acids. The entry retains the CDR3 DNA only, 39 bases that are in frame from base 1. Trimming at the junction amounts to 1 base on V and 7 bases on J, and the germline ends lie 8 bases apart. The germline V gene supplies CDR1 LGHNA and CDR2 YNFKEQ. TCRbeta CDR3 regions were amplified from genomic DNA using the immunoSEQ Assay, a bias-controlled multiplex PCR. As for how the authors treated the data: The number of nucleated cells in each sample was estimated from the amplification of reference gene primers within the assay. To quantify the absolute abundance of each unique TCRbeta CDR3 rearrangement, sequence reads were collapsed and filtered. For each sample, productive Simpson clonality was calculated by taking the square root of Simpson's diversity index across productive rearrangements. TCRdb retrieved this table from immuneACCESS and kept in-frame rearrangements only. Not all clones are present; in checked studies, unresolved V genes account for under half, and no reason is known for the remainder. V, J and clone size are taken as reported in that table, and D and trimming were inferred from the DNA itself. The sample table contains 200,000 to 300,000 clones; only one count was recorded for 86% of them. Jointly, the top ten make up over 9% of the sample.

Concerning this clone: Its specific antigen is unknown. The sample holds no much larger clone one base away, and base qualities are not on file.

Whole blood was collected in K2EDTA tubes by collaborating institutions according to the institutions' own protocols. For TCRbeta analysis, collaborators shipped samples in one of three forms: frozen whole blood, isolated PBMCs, or DNA extracted from either of those sample types. The sequence was collected from an elderly man with acute or convalescent COVID-19. Material: peripheral blood. The sequence is built from TRBV4-2 and TRBJ2-1, with TRBD2 perhaps the D gene, on 5 matching bases. The sequenced DNA is TGTGCCAGCAGCCAAGCCGGGATAAATGAGCAGTTCTTC. This gives the protein CASSQAGINEQFF.